Listed below are T cell receptor beta chains from one sample, sequenced in a study of vaccination effects on CD4 cells after COVID-19. Clones were read by immunoSEQ multiplex PCR, and TCRdb kept only the in-frame ones, dropping some. The sample includes under 55,000 clones, approximately 72% of them seen just once. Their recognized antigens are unknown. Material: CD4+ T cells from PBMCs cultured without peptide, obtained after COVID-19 vaccination. The receptor set was obtained from a human donor who received a COVID-19 vaccine. The CDR3 runs from the conserved cysteine through the conserved F or W. A row's size may be missing; if present it is once, few, many or a size class.

>TRBV5-1|NA
CASSALRPEPQFF
>TRBV7-7|NA
CASSLSPSGQETQYF
>TRBV3-1/TRBV3-2|NA
CASSQEGLAGMNEQFF
>TRBV5-1|NA
CASSPRDARGYTF
>TRBV18|NA
CASSPPGDYGYTF
>TRBV6-5|few
CASRRQQNTEAFF
>TRBV18|NA
CASSPGEEGFGGYTF
>TRBV7-9|few
CASSRLLPVYQETQYF
>TRBV19|NA
CASSIPGTSGRRDTQYF
>TRBV30|NA
CAWSVLGVEKLFF
>TRBV4-1|NA
CASSQTGGGGNYGYTF
>TRBV2|few
CASSEAGVSGYTF
>TRBV15|NA
CATSSGLQGVDYGYTF
>TRBV13|NA
CASSEPPDNNEQFF
>TRBV30|NA
CAWSGLRLGEQFF
>TRBV6-5|NA
CASSYPNVASNQPQHF
>TRBV11-2|NA
CASSPGLTDTQYF
>TRBV18|NA
CASSPASETQYF
>TRBV4-1|once
CASSHLQGNNEQFF